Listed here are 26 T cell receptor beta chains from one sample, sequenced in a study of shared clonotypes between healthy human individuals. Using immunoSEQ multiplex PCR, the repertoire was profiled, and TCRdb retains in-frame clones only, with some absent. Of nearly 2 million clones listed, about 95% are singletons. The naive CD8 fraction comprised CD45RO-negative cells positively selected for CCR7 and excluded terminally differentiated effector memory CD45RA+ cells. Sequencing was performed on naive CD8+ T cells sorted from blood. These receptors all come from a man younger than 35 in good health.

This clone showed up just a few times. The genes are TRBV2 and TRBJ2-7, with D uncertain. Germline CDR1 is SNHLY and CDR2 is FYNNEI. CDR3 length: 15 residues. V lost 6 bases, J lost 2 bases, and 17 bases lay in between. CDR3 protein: CASSPAASRPYEQYF. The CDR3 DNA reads TGTGCCAGCAGCCCCGCGGCCTCAAGACCCTACGAGCAGTACTTC. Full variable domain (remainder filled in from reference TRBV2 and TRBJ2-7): EPEVTQTPSHQVTQMGQEVILRCVPISNHLYFYWYRQILGQKVEFLVSFYNNEISEKSEIFDDQFSVERPDGSNFTLKIRSTKLEDSAMYFCASSPAASRPYEQYFGPGTRLTVT.

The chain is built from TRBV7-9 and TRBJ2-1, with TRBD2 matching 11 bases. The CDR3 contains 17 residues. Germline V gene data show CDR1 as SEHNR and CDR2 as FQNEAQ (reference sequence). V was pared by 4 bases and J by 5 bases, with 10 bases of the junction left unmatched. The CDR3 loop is CASSSSGSGGDHNEQFF. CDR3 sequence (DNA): TGTGCCAGCAGCTCTAGTGGTAGCGGGGGGGACCACAATGAGCAGTTCTTC.

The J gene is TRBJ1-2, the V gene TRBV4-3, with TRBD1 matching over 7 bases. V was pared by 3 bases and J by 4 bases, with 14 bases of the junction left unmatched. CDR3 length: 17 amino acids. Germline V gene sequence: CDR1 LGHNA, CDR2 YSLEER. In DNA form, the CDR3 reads TGCGCCAGCAGCCAGGGAGTGATGGGAGGGGGCGGCTATGGCTACACCTTC. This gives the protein CASSQGVMGGGGYGYTF.

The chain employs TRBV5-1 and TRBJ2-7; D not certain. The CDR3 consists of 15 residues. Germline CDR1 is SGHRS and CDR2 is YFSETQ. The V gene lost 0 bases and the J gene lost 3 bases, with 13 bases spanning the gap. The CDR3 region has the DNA TGCGCCAGCAGCTTGGAGGCAGGTGATATCTACGAGCAGTACTTC. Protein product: CASSLEAGDIYEQYF.

CDR3 region: CASSESWEETQYF. The DNA for the CDR3 is TGCGCCAGCAGTGAGTCATGGGAAGAGACCCAGTACTTC. The chain recombines TRBV10-1 with TRBJ2-5; D gene uncertain. The CDR3 consists of 13 residues. Trimming cost V 0 bases and J 3 bases, with 5 bases left between them. Germline-derived CDR1 and CDR2 are WNHNN and SYGVQD (reference sequence).

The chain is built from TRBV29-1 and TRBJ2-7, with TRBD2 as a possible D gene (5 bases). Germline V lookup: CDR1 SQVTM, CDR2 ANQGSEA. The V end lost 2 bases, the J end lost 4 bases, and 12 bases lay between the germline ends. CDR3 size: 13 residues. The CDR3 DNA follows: TGCAGCGTTGAATCTACTAGGCCGTACGAGCAGTACTTC. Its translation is CSVESTRPYEQYF.

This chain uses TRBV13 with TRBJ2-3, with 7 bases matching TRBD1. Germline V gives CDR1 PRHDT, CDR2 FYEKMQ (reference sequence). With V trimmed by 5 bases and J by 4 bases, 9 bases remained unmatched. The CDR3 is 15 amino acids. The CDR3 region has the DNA TGTGCCAGCAGCCAAGGACAGGAGAGGGCAGATACGCAGTATTTT. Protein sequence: CASSQGQERADTQYF.

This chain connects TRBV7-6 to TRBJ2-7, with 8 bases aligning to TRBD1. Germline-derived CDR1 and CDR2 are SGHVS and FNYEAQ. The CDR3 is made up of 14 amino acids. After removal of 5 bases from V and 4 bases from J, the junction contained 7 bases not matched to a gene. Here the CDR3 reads CASSMTGDLYEQYF. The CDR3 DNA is TGTGCCAGCAGCATGACAGGGGACCTATACGAGCAGTACTTC.

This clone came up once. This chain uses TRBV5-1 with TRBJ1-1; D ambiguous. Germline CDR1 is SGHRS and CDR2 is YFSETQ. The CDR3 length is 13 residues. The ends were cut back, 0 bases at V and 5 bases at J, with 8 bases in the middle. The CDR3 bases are TGCGCCAGCAGCTTGGTGGCGGTGACTGAAGCTTTCTTT. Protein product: CASSLVAVTEAFF.

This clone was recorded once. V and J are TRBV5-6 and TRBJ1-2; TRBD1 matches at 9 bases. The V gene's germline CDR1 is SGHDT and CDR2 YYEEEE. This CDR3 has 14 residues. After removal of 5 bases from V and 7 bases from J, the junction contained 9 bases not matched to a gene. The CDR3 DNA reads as TGTGCCAGCAGACCACAGGGGGCGGCCCTTGGCTACACCTTC. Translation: CASRPQGAALGYTF.

In DNA, the CDR3 is TGCAGCGTTGAAGATTCGGCGGGGGGCTACACCTTC. This translates into CSVEDSAGGYTF. V gene TRBV29-1 combines with J gene TRBJ1-2; D call uncertain. V shed 0 bases and J shed 8 bases, with 10 bases lying between them. This CDR3 is built from 12 residues. From germline, CDR1 is SQVTM and CDR2 ANQGSEA.

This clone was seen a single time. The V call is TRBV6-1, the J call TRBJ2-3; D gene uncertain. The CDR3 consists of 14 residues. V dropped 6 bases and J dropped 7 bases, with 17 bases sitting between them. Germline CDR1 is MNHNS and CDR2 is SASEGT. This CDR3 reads CASSLRKVGNTQYF. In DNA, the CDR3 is TGTGCCAGCAGCCTAAGGAAGGTTGGAAATACGCAGTATTTT.

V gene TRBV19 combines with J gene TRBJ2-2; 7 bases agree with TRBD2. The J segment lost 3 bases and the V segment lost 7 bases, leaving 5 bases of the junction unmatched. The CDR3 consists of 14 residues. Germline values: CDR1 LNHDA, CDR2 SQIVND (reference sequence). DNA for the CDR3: TGTGCCAGTAATGCGGGGGATTACACCGGGGAGCTGTTTTTT. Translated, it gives CASNAGDYTGELFF.

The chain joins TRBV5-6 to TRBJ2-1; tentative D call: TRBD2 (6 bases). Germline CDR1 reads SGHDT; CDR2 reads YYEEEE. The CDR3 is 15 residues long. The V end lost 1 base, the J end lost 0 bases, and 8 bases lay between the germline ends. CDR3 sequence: CASSLLADSYNEQFF. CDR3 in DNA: TGTGCCAGCAGCTTGTTAGCGGACTCCTACAATGAGCAGTTCTTC.

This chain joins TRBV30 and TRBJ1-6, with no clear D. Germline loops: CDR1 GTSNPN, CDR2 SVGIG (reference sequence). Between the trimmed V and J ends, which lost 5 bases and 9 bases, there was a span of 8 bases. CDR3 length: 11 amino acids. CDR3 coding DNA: TGTGCCTGGGACGTTGGTTCACCCCTCCACTTT. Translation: CAWDVGSPLHF.

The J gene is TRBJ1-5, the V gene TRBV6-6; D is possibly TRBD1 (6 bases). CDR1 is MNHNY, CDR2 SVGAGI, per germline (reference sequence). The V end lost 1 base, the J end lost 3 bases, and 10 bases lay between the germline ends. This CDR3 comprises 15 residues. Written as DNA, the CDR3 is TGTGCCAGCAGTTACTTGCCAGGGGTCAATCAGCCCCAGCATTTT. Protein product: CASSYLPGVNQPQHF.

The CDR3 bases are TGTGCCTGGAGTGTACAGTATGGCTACACCTTC. This sequence encodes CAWSVQYGYTF. This chain links TRBV30 with TRBJ1-2; the D is unclear. Germline-derived CDR1 and CDR2 are GTSNPN and SVGIG (reference sequence). CDR3 length: 11 amino acids. V lost 0 bases, J lost 5 bases, and 4 bases lay in between.

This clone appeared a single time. The CDR3 nucleotides read TGTGCCTGGAGTTTAAAGGGGGCTAGGACAGATACGCAGTATTTT. This encodes CAWSLKGARTDTQYF. The genes are TRBV30 and TRBJ2-3; 7 nucleotides agree with TRBD1. The CDR3 contains 15 residues. V lost 2 bases to trimming and J lost 3 bases; unmatched junction nucleotides: 8. CDR1 is GTSNPN, CDR2 SVGIG, per germline (reference sequence).

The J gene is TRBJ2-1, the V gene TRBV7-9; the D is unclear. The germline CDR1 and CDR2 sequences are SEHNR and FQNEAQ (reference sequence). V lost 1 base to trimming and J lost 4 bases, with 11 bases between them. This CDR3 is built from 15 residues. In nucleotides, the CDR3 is TGTGCCAGCAGCTTAGTGGAAACCCCATACAATGAGCAGTTCTTC. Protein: CASSLVETPYNEQFF.

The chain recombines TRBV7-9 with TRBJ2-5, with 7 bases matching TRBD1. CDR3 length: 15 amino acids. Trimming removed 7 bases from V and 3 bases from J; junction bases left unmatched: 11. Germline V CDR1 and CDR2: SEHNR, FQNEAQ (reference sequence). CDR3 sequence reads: CASNSNRDSEETQYF. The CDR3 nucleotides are TGTGCCAGCAACTCCAACCGGGACAGTGAAGAGACCCAGTACTTC.

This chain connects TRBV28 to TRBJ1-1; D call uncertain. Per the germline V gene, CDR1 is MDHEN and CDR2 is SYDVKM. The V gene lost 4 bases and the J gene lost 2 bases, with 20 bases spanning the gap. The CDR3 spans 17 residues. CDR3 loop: CASSSLREEERNTEAFF. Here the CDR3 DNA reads TGTGCCAGCAGTTCCCTTCGGGAGGAGGAACGTAACACTGAAGCTTTCTTT.

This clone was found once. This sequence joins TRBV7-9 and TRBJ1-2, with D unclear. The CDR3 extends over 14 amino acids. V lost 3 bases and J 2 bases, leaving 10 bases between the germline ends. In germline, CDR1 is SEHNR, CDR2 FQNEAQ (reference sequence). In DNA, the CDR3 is TGTGCCAGCAGCTTTCGCCCGGGGAACTATGGCTACACCTTC. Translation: CASSFRPGNYGYTF.

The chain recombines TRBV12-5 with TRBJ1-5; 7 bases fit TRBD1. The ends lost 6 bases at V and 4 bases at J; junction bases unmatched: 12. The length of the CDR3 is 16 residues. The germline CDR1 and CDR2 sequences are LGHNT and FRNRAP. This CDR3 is CASGNDRDYGNQPQHF. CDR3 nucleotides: TGTGCTAGTGGCAACGACAGGGATTATGGAAATCAGCCCCAGCATTTT.

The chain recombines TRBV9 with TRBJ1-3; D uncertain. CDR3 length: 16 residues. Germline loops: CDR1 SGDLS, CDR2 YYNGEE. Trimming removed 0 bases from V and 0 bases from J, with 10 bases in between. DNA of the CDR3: TGTGCCAGCAGCGTAGAGGAGGCAGCCTCTGGAAACACCATATATTTT. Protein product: CASSVEEAASGNTIYF.

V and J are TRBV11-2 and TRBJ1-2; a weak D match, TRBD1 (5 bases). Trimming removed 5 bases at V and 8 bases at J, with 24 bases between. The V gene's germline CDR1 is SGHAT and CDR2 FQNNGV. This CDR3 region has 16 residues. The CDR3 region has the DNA TGTGCCAGCAGCCCCGTAGTAGGGCTGGGGGTTGGAGGCTACACCTTC. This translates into CASSPVVGLGVGGYTF.

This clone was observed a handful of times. The CDR3, as DNA: TGCAGCGTTGAAGGGACCCTAATGTGGTACTTC. Its translation is CSVEGTLMWYF. V usage is TRBV29-1 and J usage is TRBJ2-7; D is uncertain. The V gene's germline CDR1 is SQVTM and CDR2 ANQGSEA. Trimming cost V 1 base and J 12 bases, with 13 bases left between them. This CDR3 has 11 amino acids.